The 21 T cell receptor beta chains below come from one sample, sequenced in a study of early T cells in non-severe SARS-CoV-2 infection. A single record per CDR3 protein comes from TCRdb applying MiXCR to the 5' RACE reads. The table includes under 85,000 distinct CDR3 sequences, 9.5% to 13% detected once. Specimen: whole blood. These receptors all come from an adult who was a healthcare worker with PCR-confirmed SARS-CoV-2 infection or an uninfected control (not recorded which).

The sample holds many counts of this clonotype. The gene calls are TRBV7-9 and TRBJ1-1; 8 bases map to TRBD1. The V gene's germline CDR1 is SEHNR and CDR2 FQNEAQ (reference sequence). The V gene end was trimmed by 3 bases and the J gene end by 1 base; junction bases not matched to a gene: 4. This CDR3 comprises 15 residues. DNA for the CDR3: TGTGCCAGCAGCTTTCTCGGACAGGGGAACACTGAAGCTTTCTTT. Protein product: CASSFLGQGNTEAFF. Complete variable domain (other parts from reference TRBV7-9 and TRBJ1-1): DTGVSQNPRHKITKRGQNVTFRCDPISEHNRLYWYRQTLGQGPEFLTYFQNEAQLEKSRLLSDRFSAERPKGSFSTLEIQRTEQGDSAMYLCASSFLGQGNTEAFFGQGTRLTVV.

A few counts support this clonotype. The chain is built from TRBV27 and TRBJ2-4; D remains unclear. This CDR3 spans 13 amino acids. V was cut by 8 bases and J by 1 base, with 9 bases left in between. Germline CDR1 is MNHEY and CDR2 is SMNVEV (reference sequence). The CDR3 here is CASSLLAKNIQYF. The CDR3 coding sequence is TGTGCCAGCTCCTTACTTGCCAAAAACATTCAGTACTTC.

This clonotype was found many times. The V and J genes are TRBV5-4 and TRBJ1-1; 7 positions match TRBD1. Trimming cost V 0 bases and J 1 base; bases outside gene matches: 6. CDR1 is SGHNT and CDR2 is YYREEE in the germline V gene (reference sequence). The CDR3 runs to 16 residues. CDR3 bases: TGTGCCAGCAGCTTGGGGGGACAGCCAACGAACACTGAAGCTTTCTTT. Its protein product is CASSLGGQPTNTEAFF. The full variable domain, rest sourced from reference TRBV5-4 and TRBJ1-1, is ETGVTQSPTHLIKTRGQQVTLRCSSQSGHNTVSWYQQALGQGPQFIFQYYREEENGRGNFPPRFSGLQFPNYSSELNVNALELDDSALYLCASSLGGQPTNTEAFFGQGTRLTVV.

This clonotype occurred many times. The chain joins TRBV14 to TRBJ1-6; tentative D call: TRBD1 (5 bases). Between the trimmed V and J ends, which lost 3 bases and 6 bases, there was a span of 9 bases. The CDR3 is 14 residues long. Per the germline V gene, CDR1 is SGHDN and CDR2 is FVKESK. The CDR3 DNA reads TGTGCCAGCAGCCATATGACAGTTAATTCACCCCTCCACTTT. This translates into CASSHMTVNSPLHF.

The chain combines TRBV7-9 with TRBJ1-2, with a tentative D call TRBD1 (6 bases). The CDR3 is 15 residues long. The germline V gene encodes CDR1 SEHNR and CDR2 FQNEAQ (reference sequence). The germline V and J ends were trimmed by 0 bases and 7 bases, with 15 bases remaining between them. CDR3 DNA sequence: TGTGCCAGCAGCTTAGCCCAACAGGGAATCGGTGGCTACACCTTC. It translates to CASSLAQQGIGGYTF.

V is TRBV18 and J is TRBJ2-7; D unclear. Germline values: CDR1 KGHSH, CDR2 LQKENI. The CDR3 is 11 residues long. Trimming shortened V by 3 bases and J by 7 bases, and 7 bases separated the two germline ends. CDR3 residues: CASSPAAEQYF. The CDR3 DNA is TGTGCCAGCTCACCGGCGGCAGAGCAGTACTTC.

CDR3 sequence (DNA): TGCAGCGTTGGACGGATGAGCGATACGCAGTATTTT. It specifies CSVGRMSDTQYF. The rearrangement links TRBV29-1 to TRBJ2-3; no clear D gene. Germline V gene data show CDR1 as SQVTM and CDR2 as ANQGSEA. Trimming pared 4 bases from V and 6 bases from J, leaving 11 bases between. This CDR3 is built from 12 residues.

This clonotype was detected only a few times. The genes are TRBV2 and TRBJ2-1; 15 bases map to TRBD2. This CDR3 has 15 amino acids. CDR1 SNHLY and CDR2 FYNNEI come from the germline V gene. Trimming at V came to 5 bases and at J to 12 bases, leaving 8 bases not matched to a gene. The CDR3 DNA reads TGTGCCAGCAGTCCTGGACTAGCGGGAGGGCCCGGGCAGTTCTTC. Protein: CASSPGLAGGPGQFF.

At least ten counts were recorded for this clonotype. The chain uses TRBV25-1 and TRBJ1-5, with a tentative D call TRBD1 (5 bases). V lost 8 bases and J 5 bases, leaving 19 bases between the germline ends. Germline lookup yields CDR1 MGHDK and CDR2 SYGVNS. CDR3 size: 15 residues. CDR3 sequence (DNA): TGTGCCAGCCTACGGGTCGGGACCGGACATCAGCCCCAGCATTTT. It specifies CASLRVGTGHQPQHF.

In this sample, this clonotype turned up a few times. The V call is TRBV18, the J call TRBJ1-4; unclear D gene. Germline V gene lookup returns CDR1 KGHSH and CDR2 LQKENI. CDR3 size: 14 residues. Trimming removed 3 bases at V and 5 bases at J, with 10 bases between. CDR3 in amino acids: CASSPVGLNEKLFF. For the CDR3, the DNA is TGTGCCAGCTCACCGGTGGGGTTAAATGAAAAACTGTTTTTT. Based on the CDR3 plus reference TRBV18 and TRBJ1-4, the full variable domain is NAGVMQNPRHLVRRRGQEARLRCSPMKGHSHVYWYRQLPEEGLKFMVYLQKENIIDESGMPKERFSAEFPKEGPSILRIQQVVRGDSAAYFCASSPVGLNEKLFFGSGTQLSVL.

Only a few counts were recorded for this clonotype. The chain carries TRBV4-1 and TRBJ1-6; weak D call: TRBD1 (5 bases). The CDR3 spans 13 residues. The germline V gene has CDR1 MGHRA and CDR2 YSYEKL. Trimming removed 4 bases at V and 9 bases at J, with 10 bases between. CDR3 nucleotide sequence: TGCGCCAGCAGCCCGGGACTTGGTTCACCCCTCCACTTT. Encoded protein: CASSPGLGSPLHF.

About this clonotype: A much larger clone lies a single base off, so this may be a read error. The chain employs TRBV15 and TRBJ2-1, with a tentative D call TRBD1 (6 bases). The CDR3 contains 15 residues. Per germline, CDR1 LNHNV and CDR2 YYDKDF (reference sequence). DNA of the CDR3: TGTTCCACCAGCAGAGGGTTAGGGGGTAACAATGAGCAGTTCTTC. Protein: CSTSRGLGGNNEQFF.

The CDR3 DNA reads as TGTGCCAGCAGCGATAAGCCGGGCCACACAGATACGCAGTATTTT. Its translation is CASSDKPGHTDTQYF. This chain uses TRBV7-9 with TRBJ2-3; D is unclear. V dropped 5 bases and J dropped 2 bases, with 14 bases sitting between them. Germline values: CDR1 SEHNR, CDR2 FQNEAQ (reference sequence). This CDR3 has 15 amino acids.

This chain connects TRBV12-3 or TRBV12-4 to TRBJ2-3; D gene ambiguous. The CDR3 is 13 residues long. DNA of the CDR3: TGTGCGACGACCCCGGCCGGACCTTTTACGCAGTATTTT. This translates into CATTPAGPFTQYF.

This clonotype showed up many times. The chain couples TRBV11-2 to TRBJ2-7; D may be TRBD1 (5 bases). The germline V gene encodes CDR1 SGHAT and CDR2 FQNNGV. This CDR3 comprises 16 residues. Trimming pared 1 base from V and 4 bases from J, leaving 17 bases between. CDR3 in DNA: TGTGCCAGCAGCTTAGGGGGCAGCGTTTTTCCTTACGAGCAGTACTTC. As protein: CASSLGGSVFPYEQYF.

This clonotype has at least ten counts. The CDR3 region is CASKGQGNQPQHF. CDR3 DNA: TGTGCCAGCAAAGGACAGGGGAATCAGCCCCAGCATTTT. The J gene is TRBJ1-5, the V gene TRBV2, with 9 bases matching TRBD1. The ends lost 7 bases at V and 4 bases at J; junction bases unmatched: 2. The germline CDR1 and CDR2 sequences are SNHLY and FYNNEI. CDR3 length equals 13 residues.

The gene calls are TRBV12-3 or TRBV12-4 and TRBJ2-1; D possibly corresponds to TRBD1 (6 bases). Trimming took 4 bases from V and 9 from J, leaving 16 bases between them. The CDR3 runs 14 residues. CDR3 sequence reads: CASSSAILGGEQFF. Here the CDR3 DNA reads TGTGCCAGCAGTTCCGCTATCCTAGGGGGTGAGCAGTTCTTC.

This clonotype was seen many times. The V call is TRBV27, the J call TRBJ2-2; D gene ambiguous. The CDR3 runs to 13 residues. Germline assignment: CDR1 MNHEY and CDR2 SMNVEV (reference sequence). Trimming left V 8 bases short and J 4 bases short, with 11 bases between. The CDR3, as DNA: TGTGCCAGCTCCGCCTTTATCACCGGGGAGCTGTTTTTT. Translated: CASSAFITGELFF.

The CDR3 is CASSTGTPDTQYF. In nucleotides, the CDR3 is TGTGCCAGCAGTACAGGGACCCCAGATACGCAGTATTTT. The genes are TRBV11-2 and TRBJ2-3; D possibly corresponds to TRBD1 (6 bases). CDR3 length equals 13 residues. Trimming cost V 6 bases and J 4 bases, with 11 bases left between them. Per the germline V gene, CDR1 is SGHAT and CDR2 is FQNNGV.

The J gene is TRBJ2-7, the V gene TRBV5-1, with D tentatively TRBD1 (6 bases). V was clipped by 3 bases and J by 4 bases, with 17 bases between them. In germline, CDR1 is SGHRS, CDR2 YFSETQ. The CDR3 covers 15 residues. The CDR3 here is CASSSPEGQGYEQYF. In nucleotides, the CDR3 is TGCGCCAGCAGCTCGCCAGAGGGGCAGGGGTACGAGCAGTACTTC.

This clonotype was observed a few times. The chain is built from TRBV24-1 and TRBJ2-1; TRBD2 is a possible D gene (6 bases). With 3 bases removed from V and 3 bases from J, the gap between germline ends came to 11 bases. There are 15 residues in the CDR3. Germline V gene data show CDR1 as KGHDR and CDR2 as SFDVKD. The DNA of the CDR3 is TGTGCCACCAGTGATAAGGGGACTGTCTACAATGAGCAGTTCTTC. The encoded protein is CATSDKGTVYNEQFF.